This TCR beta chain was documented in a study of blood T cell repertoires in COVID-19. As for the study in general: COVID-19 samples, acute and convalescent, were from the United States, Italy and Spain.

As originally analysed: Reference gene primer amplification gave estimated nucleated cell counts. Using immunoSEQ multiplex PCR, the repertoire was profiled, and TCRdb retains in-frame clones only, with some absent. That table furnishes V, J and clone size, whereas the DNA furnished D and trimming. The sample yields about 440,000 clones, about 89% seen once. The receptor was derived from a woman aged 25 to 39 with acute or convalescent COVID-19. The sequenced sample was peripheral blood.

The CDR3: CSVAALKQQETQYF. CDR3 coding DNA: TGCAGCGTTGCCGCCCTAAAGCAACAGGAGACCCAGTACTTC. The genes are TRBV29-1 and TRBJ2-5; D gene unclear. This CDR3 contains 14 residues. Germline V lookup: CDR1 SQVTM, CDR2 ANQGSEA. With 4 bases removed from V and 5 bases from J, the gap between germline ends came to 17 bases. The full variable domain, its missing parts supplied by reference TRBV29-1 and TRBJ2-5, is SAVISQKPSRDICQRGTSLTIQCQVDSQVTMMFWYRQQPGQSLTLIATANQGSEATYESGFVIDKFPISRPNLTFSTLTVSNMSPEDSSIYLCSVAALKQQETQYFGPGTRLLVL.